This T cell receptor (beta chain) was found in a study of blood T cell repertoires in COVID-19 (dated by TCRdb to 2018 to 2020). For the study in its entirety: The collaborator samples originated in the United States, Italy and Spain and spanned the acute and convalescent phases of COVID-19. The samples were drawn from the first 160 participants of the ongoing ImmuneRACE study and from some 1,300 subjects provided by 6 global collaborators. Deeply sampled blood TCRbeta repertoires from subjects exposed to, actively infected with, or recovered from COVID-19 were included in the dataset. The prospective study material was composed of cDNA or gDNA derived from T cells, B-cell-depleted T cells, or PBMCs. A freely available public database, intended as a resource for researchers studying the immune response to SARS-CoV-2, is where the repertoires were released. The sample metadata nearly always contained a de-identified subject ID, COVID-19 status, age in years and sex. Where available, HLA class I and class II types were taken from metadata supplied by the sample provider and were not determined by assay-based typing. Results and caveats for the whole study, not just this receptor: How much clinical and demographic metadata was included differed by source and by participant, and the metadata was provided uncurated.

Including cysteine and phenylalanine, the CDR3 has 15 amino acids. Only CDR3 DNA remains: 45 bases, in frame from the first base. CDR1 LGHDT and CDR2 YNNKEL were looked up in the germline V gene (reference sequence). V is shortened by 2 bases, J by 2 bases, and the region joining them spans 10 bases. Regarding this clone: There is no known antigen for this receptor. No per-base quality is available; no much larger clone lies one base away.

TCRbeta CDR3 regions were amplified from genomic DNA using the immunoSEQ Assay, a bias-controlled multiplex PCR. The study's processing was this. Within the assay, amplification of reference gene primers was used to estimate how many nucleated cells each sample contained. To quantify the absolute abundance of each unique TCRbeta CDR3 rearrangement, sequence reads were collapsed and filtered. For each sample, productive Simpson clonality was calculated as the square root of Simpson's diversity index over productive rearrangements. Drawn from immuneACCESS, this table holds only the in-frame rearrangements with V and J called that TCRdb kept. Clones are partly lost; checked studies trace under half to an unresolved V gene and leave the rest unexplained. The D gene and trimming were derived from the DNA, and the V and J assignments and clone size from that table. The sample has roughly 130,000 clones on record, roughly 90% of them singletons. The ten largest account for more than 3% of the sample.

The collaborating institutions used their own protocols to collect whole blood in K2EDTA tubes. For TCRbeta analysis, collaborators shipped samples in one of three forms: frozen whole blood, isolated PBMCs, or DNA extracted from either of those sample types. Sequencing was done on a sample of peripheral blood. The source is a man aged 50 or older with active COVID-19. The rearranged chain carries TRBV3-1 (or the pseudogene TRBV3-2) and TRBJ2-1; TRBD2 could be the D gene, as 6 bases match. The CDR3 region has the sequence CASSQSGGTYNEQFF. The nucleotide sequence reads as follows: TGTGCCAGCAGCCAATCCGGCGGGACCTACAATGAGCAGTTCTTC.